The 27 T cell receptor beta chains reported below all come from one sample, sequenced in a study of persistence of HIV-infected CD4 T cells. Stimulation used around 10 ug/mL lysate from CMV-infected fibroblasts. Responding CD4+ T cells were sorted by upregulation of both CD40 ligand and CD69. No cognate antigen is known for these TCRs. Sequencing used immunoSEQ version 4 in survey mode. The table came from immunoSEQ multiplex PCR; TCRdb's copy has only in-frame clones and leaves some out. This table has some 16,000 clones, 65% appearing once. The material sequenced was CD4+ T cells sorted from PBMCs after roughly 17-hour stimulation, taken from a patient who received antiretroviral therapy. The receptors here all came from an adult woman with HIV who was CMV-seropositive.

V usage is TRBV9 and J usage is TRBJ1-2; D is possibly TRBD1 (6 bases). Germline loops: CDR1 SGDLS, CDR2 YYNGEE. The CDR3 has 13 residues. V was trimmed by 1 base and J by 7 bases, leaving 11 bases between them. Here the CDR3 reads CASSVFGRGGYTF. The CDR3 nucleotides read TGTGCCAGCAGCGTATTTGGCAGGGGTGGCTACACCTTC.

J is TRBJ2-7 and V is TRBV5-1; D may be TRBD1 or TRBD2 (5 bases each). Germline lookup yields CDR1 SGHRS and CDR2 YFSETQ. There are 15 residues in the CDR3. Trimming pared 0 bases from V and 2 bases from J, leaving 12 bases between. The CDR3 here is CASSLDGTRAYEQYF. DNA of the CDR3: TGCGCCAGCAGCTTGGATGGGACCAGAGCCTACGAGCAGTACTTC.

The rearrangement joins TRBV7-6 to TRBJ2-2; 8 nucleotides align to TRBD2. V lost 3 bases and J lost 1; bases outside the gene matches: 7. The germline CDR1 and CDR2 sequences are SGHVS and FNYEAQ. The CDR3 consists of 17 residues. CDR3 coding DNA: TGTGCCAGCAGCTTGAGATCCCTAGCGGGGAACACCGGGGAGCTGTTTTTT. As protein: CASSLRSLAGNTGELFF.

The table lists this clone with a few counts. The CDR3 nucleotides read TGTGCCAGCAGTTCACGAAGCAATCAGCCCCAGCATTTT. Protein: CASSSRSNQPQHF. The genes are TRBV6-5 and TRBJ1-5; D remains unclear. The germline V gene has CDR1 MNHEY and CDR2 SVGAGI. The V end lost 4 bases, the J end lost 1 base, and 5 bases lay between the germline ends. The length of the CDR3 is 13 residues.

The V and J genes are TRBV3-1 (or the pseudogene TRBV3-2) and TRBJ2-2, with TRBD2 identical over 14 bases. J lost 9 bases, V lost 4 bases, and 13 bases had no gene match. Germline-derived CDR1 and CDR2 are LGHDT and YNNKEL (reference sequence). CDR3 length equals 18 residues. Here the CDR3 reads CASSPGLAGGPSVRELFF. The CDR3 nucleotides are TGTGCCAGCAGCCCCGGACTAGCGGGGGGTCCTAGTGTGCGGGAGCTGTTTTTT.

This clone has only a few counts. The genes are TRBV5-8 and TRBJ2-7, with no clear D. Trimming removed 3 bases from V and 4 bases from J, with 5 bases in between. The CDR3 extends over 11 amino acids. Germline V gene lookup returns CDR1 SGHTS and CDR2 YDEGEE. The CDR3 DNA is TGTGCCAGCAGCTCGCTTTACGAGCAGTACTTC. The encoded protein is CASSSLYEQYF.

This clone was seen a handful of times. The V call is TRBV4-1, the J call TRBJ2-4; D remains ambiguous. Trimming left V 0 bases short and J 1 base short, with 7 bases between. This CDR3 is built from 15 residues. Per germline, CDR1 MGHRA and CDR2 YSYEKL. This chain's CDR3 is CASSQEGMAKNIQYF. The CDR3 DNA reads as TGCGCCAGCAGCCAAGAGGGGATGGCCAAAAACATTCAGTACTTC.

The chain has TRBV25-1 and TRBJ1-3; no clear D. The CDR3 runs 14 residues. V lost 2 bases to trimming and J lost 3 bases, with 8 bases between them. The V gene's germline CDR1 is MGHDK and CDR2 SYGVNS. The CDR3 here is CASSEDSFGNTIYF. The DNA of the CDR3 is TGTGCCAGCAGTGAAGACTCTTTTGGAAACACCATATATTTT.

The V gene is TRBV7-9, the J gene TRBJ1-5; 7 bases line up with TRBD1. In germline, CDR1 is SEHNR, CDR2 FQNEAQ (reference sequence). The CDR3 sequence is 17 residues long. With 3 bases clipped from V and 1 base from J, the junction kept 9 bases outside the gene matches. The CDR3 DNA reads TGTGCCAGCAGCTTCGTAGGGGGCGCTGGAAGCAATCAGCCCCAGCATTTT. It is translated as CASSFVGGAGSNQPQHF.

This chain uses TRBV7-3 with TRBJ2-6; TRBD2 matches at 7 bases. The CDR3 runs to 14 residues. CDR1 is SGHTA, CDR2 FQGTGA, per germline. The V and J ends lost 8 bases and 4 bases, in that order; junction bases with no gene match: 5. CDR3: CASGAGDGANVLTF. Written as DNA, the CDR3 is TGTGCCAGCGGGGCGGGGGACGGGGCCAACGTCCTGACTTTC.

The chain links TRBV24-1 to TRBJ1-1, with D possibly TRBD1 on 5 matching bases. The V end lost 7 bases, the J end lost 6 bases, and 8 bases lay between the germline ends. This CDR3 has 11 amino acids. The V gene's germline CDR1 is KGHDR and CDR2 SFDVKD. Written as DNA, the CDR3 is TGTGCCACCAGACTGGGGCCTGAAGCTTTCTTT. Residues: CATRLGPEAFF.

CDR3 in DNA: TGTGCCTGGAGTCCAGACCCTAGGGAAAAACTGTTTTTT. The encoded protein is CAWSPDPREKLFF. This sequence joins TRBV30 and TRBJ1-4, with D unclear. Germline lookup yields CDR1 GTSNPN and CDR2 SVGIG (reference sequence). The length of the CDR3 is 13 residues. V lost 2 bases to trimming and J lost 8 bases, with 12 bases between them.

The chain employs TRBV12-3 or TRBV12-4 and TRBJ2-5; no clear D. V lost 3 bases to trimming and J lost 5 bases, with 10 bases between them. The CDR3 runs to 13 residues. The CDR3 spells CASSLGFVETQYF. Here the CDR3 DNA reads TGTGCCAGCAGTTTGGGGTTCGTTGAGACCCAGTACTTC.

This chain joins TRBV2 and TRBJ2-7; tentatively, D is TRBD1 (6 bases). Germline CDR1 is SNHLY and CDR2 is FYNNEI. The CDR3 runs to 13 residues. Trimming took off 6 bases at V and 6 bases at J, with 15 bases between the two ends. This CDR3 reads CASSVTGYGEQYV. CDR3 DNA: TGTGCCAGCAGCGTTACAGGGTATGGCGAGCAGTACGTC.

The chain has TRBV7-9 and TRBJ1-2, with D uncertain. This CDR3 spans 13 amino acids. The germline CDR1 and CDR2 sequences are SEHNR and FQNEAQ (reference sequence). V was trimmed by 4 bases and J by 5 bases, leaving 11 bases between them. CDR3 nucleotide sequence: TGTGCCAGCAGCTCGGAGAATGGGTATGGCTACACCTTC. It specifies CASSSENGYGYTF.

The genes are TRBV9 and TRBJ2-3; TRBD2 matches 11 bases. Germline CDR1 reads SGDLS; CDR2 reads YYNGEE. The CDR3 covers 15 residues. With V trimmed by 4 bases and J by 6 bases, 7 bases remained unmatched. The CDR3 protein is CASSSPTSGADTQYF. For the CDR3, the DNA is TGTGCCAGCAGCTCCCCGACTAGCGGGGCCGATACGCAGTATTTT. Combining the CDR3 with reference TRBV9 and TRBJ2-3 gives the whole variable domain DSGVTQTPKHLITATGQRVTLRCSPRSGDLSVYWYQQSLDQGLQFLIQYYNGEERAKGNILERFSAQQFPDLHSELNLSSLELGDSALYFCASSSPTSGADTQYFGPGTRLTVL.

The chain joins TRBV18 to TRBJ2-7, with 7 bases matching TRBD1. The CDR3 extends over 13 amino acids. Germline assignment: CDR1 KGHSH and CDR2 LQKENI. V shed 5 bases, J shed 5 bases, and the junction held 6 bases outside the gene matches. CDR3 DNA: TGTGCCAGCTCATTATCTGACAGGGACGAGCAGTACTTC. Amino acids: CASSLSDRDEQYF.

The sample holds a few counts of this clone. This rearrangement joins TRBV5-1 to TRBJ1-2; tentatively, D is TRBD1 (6 bases). CDR1 and CDR2 from the germline V gene are SGHRS and YFSETQ. V lost 4 bases to trimming and J lost 4 bases, with 14 bases between them. The CDR3 is 14 residues long. The chain's CDR3 is CASSPSGQIYGYTF. CDR3 bases: TGCGCCAGCAGCCCCTCGGGACAAATCTATGGCTACACCTTC.

The chain joins TRBV9 to TRBJ1-6; 7 nucleotides line up with TRBD1. The trim removed 0 bases at V and 10 bases at J, leaving 7 bases unmatched. Germline V gene sequence: CDR1 SGDLS, CDR2 YYNGEE. This CDR3 contains 15 residues. The CDR3 coding sequence is TGTGCCAGCAGCGTAGATATGACAGGGAAATCACCCCTCCACTTT. Protein product: CASSVDMTGKSPLHF.

CDR3 in DNA: TGCGCCAGCAGCTTGGGGGCGGACTTTAATTCACCCCTCCACTTT. It translates to CASSLGADFNSPLHF. The rearrangement uses TRBV5-1 and TRBJ1-6, with D uncertain. V was pared by 0 bases and J by 6 bases, with 10 bases between. CDR3 length equals 15 residues. The germline CDR1 and CDR2 sequences are SGHRS and YFSETQ.

The J gene is TRBJ1-4, the V gene TRBV5-4; 7 positions agree with TRBD1. The CDR3 sequence is 16 residues long. Germline V gene lookup returns CDR1 SGHNT and CDR2 YYREEE (reference sequence). Losses at the gene ends were 0 bases for V and 3 bases for J; bases not matched to a gene: 5. The CDR3 here is CASSLDKGTANEKLFF. CDR3 DNA sequence: TGTGCCAGCAGCTTGGATAAGGGGACAGCTAATGAAAAACTGTTTTTT.

The gene calls are TRBV5-4 and TRBJ2-7; the D call may be TRBD1 or TRBD2 (6 bases each). V lost 3 bases and J lost 3, with 13 bases in between. The V gene's germline CDR1 is SGHNT and CDR2 YYREEE (reference sequence). CDR3 length equals 14 residues. CDR3 coding DNA: TGTGCCAGCAGCTACGGGGGCGCTGGCTACGAGCAGTACTTC. Its protein product is CASSYGGAGYEQYF.

The genes are TRBV9 and TRBJ2-2; D possibly corresponds to TRBD1 (6 bases). This CDR3 region has 15 residues. The V gene's germline CDR1 is SGDLS and CDR2 YYNGEE. V lost 3 bases and J lost 5, with 14 bases in between. CDR3 region: CASSAVQGSTGELFF. DNA of the CDR3: TGTGCCAGCAGCGCCGTACAGGGTTCAACCGGGGAGCTGTTTTTT.

This chain uses TRBV5-4 with TRBJ1-1; 8 nucleotides match TRBD1. This CDR3 is built from 13 residues. Trimming removed 3 bases from V and 5 bases from J; junction bases left unmatched: 3. CDR1 is SGHNT, CDR2 YYREEE, per germline (reference sequence). The CDR3 here is CASSWDRRTEAFF. For the CDR3, the DNA is TGTGCCAGCAGCTGGGACAGGCGGACTGAAGCTTTCTTT.

The rearrangement links TRBV14 to TRBJ1-1; the match to TRBD1 covers 7 bases. The germline gives CDR1 SGHDN, CDR2 FVKESK. CDR3 length: 19 amino acids. V lost 4 bases to trimming and J lost 3 bases; unmatched junction nucleotides: 20. The CDR3 loop reads CASSPLNRGVLREDTEAFF. The CDR3 bases are TGTGCCAGCAGCCCCTTGAACAGGGGAGTATTACGGGAGGACACTGAAGCTTTCTTT. The full variable domain, completed using reference TRBV14 and TRBJ1-1, is EAGVTQFPSHSVIEKGQTVTLRCDPISGHDNLYWYRRVMGKEIKFLLHFVKESKQDESGMPNNRFLAERTGGTYSTLKVQPAELEDSGVYFCASSPLNRGVLREDTEAFFGQGTRLTVV.

The gene calls are TRBV2 and TRBJ1-5; TRBD1 agrees at 9 bases. Losses at the gene ends were 2 bases for V and 7 bases for J; bases not matched to a gene: 6. The CDR3 has 15 amino acids. Germline CDR1 and CDR2: SNHLY and FYNNEI. For the CDR3, the DNA is TGTGCCAGCAGTGAACCGGGACAGGGCGGCCAGCCCCAGCATTTT. Amino acids: CASSEPGQGGQPQHF.

The J gene is TRBJ2-3, the V gene TRBV10-1; D gene unclear. The CDR3 totals 16 residues. V was clipped by 4 bases and J by 0 bases, with 14 bases between them. The germline CDR1 and CDR2 sequences are WNHNN and SYGVQD (reference sequence). This chain's CDR3 is CASSAPGPISTDTQYF. DNA of the CDR3: TGCGCCAGCAGTGCTCCTGGACCGATTAGCACAGATACGCAGTATTTT.